These T cell receptor beta chains were read from a single sample in a study of blood T cell repertoires in COVID-19. Produced via immunoSEQ multiplex PCR; TCRdb's table is partial and in-frame only. This table has roughly 150,000 clones, around nine tenths appearing once. Sequencing was done on a sample of peripheral blood. Receptors were obtained from a woman between 70 and 85 years old with acute or convalescent COVID-19. The CDR3 runs from the conserved cysteine through the conserved F or W. A D gene is named only where the DNA matches it firmly. Rows give clone size only sometimes, using once, few, many, or a class for an expanded clone.

j_gene: TRBJ2-5; v_gene: TRBV27; abundance: .; d_gene: TRBD2; CDR3aa: CASSNTGGLETQYF; CDR3nt: TGTGCCAGCAGCAACACGGGGGGGCTTGAGACCCAGTACTTC
j_gene: TRBJ1-5; v_gene: TRBV19; abundance: .; d_gene: .; CDR3aa: CASSIQPGQPQHF; CDR3nt: TGTGCCAGTAGTATCCAACCGGGTCAGCCCCAGCATTTT
j_gene: TRBJ2-1; v_gene: TRBV6-5; abundance: .; d_gene: .; CDR3aa: CASIPPLGTYNEQFF; CDR3nt: TGTGCCAGCATTCCCCCTCTGGGCACCTACAATGAGCAGTTCTTC
j_gene: TRBJ1-1; v_gene: TRBV19; abundance: .; d_gene: TRBD1; CDR3aa: CASSISQTGATEAFF; CDR3nt: TGTGCCAGTAGTATATCCCAGACAGGGGCCACTGAAGCTTTCTTT
j_gene: TRBJ2-5; v_gene: TRBV5-1; abundance: .; d_gene: .; CDR3aa: CASSLSSGSGQETQYF; CDR3nt: TGCGCCAGCAGCTTGTCCTCAGGGTCTGGGCAAGAGACCCAGTACTTC
j_gene: TRBJ1-5; v_gene: TRBV15; abundance: .; d_gene: .; CDR3aa: CATSRGDTTGNQPQHF; CDR3nt: TGTGCCACCAGCAGAGGGGACACCACAGGGAATCAGCCCCAGCATTTT
j_gene: TRBJ1-6; v_gene: TRBV2; abundance: many; d_gene: .; CDR3aa: CASQGDNSPLHF; CDR3nt: TGTGCCAGCCAGGGTGATAATTCACCCCTCCACTTT
j_gene: TRBJ2-1; v_gene: TRBV7-9; abundance: .; d_gene: TRBD1; CDR3aa: CASSPKDPGQGSYNEQFF; CDR3nt: TGTGCCAGCAGCCCAAAAGACCCGGGACAGGGTTCTTACAATGAGCAGTTCTTC
j_gene: TRBJ1-4; v_gene: TRBV4-3; abundance: .; d_gene: .; CDR3aa: CASSQDLKTNEKLFF; CDR3nt: TGCGCCAGCAGCCAAGATTTAAAAACTAATGAAAAACTGTTTTTT
j_gene: TRBJ2-1; v_gene: TRBV19; abundance: .; d_gene: .; CDR3aa: CASSIEGGRDNEQFF; CDR3nt: TGTGCCAGTAGTATCGAGGGGGGGCGCGACAATGAGCAGTTCTTC
j_gene: TRBJ1-2; v_gene: TRBV14; abundance: .; d_gene: .; CDR3aa: CASSQDSYYGYTF; CDR3nt: TGTGCCAGCAGCCAAGATTCATACTATGGCTACACCTTC
j_gene: TRBJ1-2; v_gene: TRBV19; abundance: .; d_gene: .; CDR3aa: CASSLQEREYGYTF; CDR3nt: TGTGCCAGTAGTTTACAGGAAAGGGAATATGGCTACACCTTC
j_gene: TRBJ2-7; v_gene: TRBV7-9; abundance: .; d_gene: .; CDR3aa: CASSLGAIGSLNNEQYF; CDR3nt: TGTGCCAGCAGCCTGGGGGCGATCGGCTCGTTAAACAACGAGCAGTACTTC
j_gene: TRBJ2-2; v_gene: TRBV7-3; abundance: .; d_gene: .; CDR3aa: CASSLRSTTGELFF; CDR3nt: TGTGCCAGCAGCTTGAGGTCAACCACCGGGGAGCTGTTTTTT
j_gene: TRBJ2-3; v_gene: TRBV15; abundance: .; d_gene: .; CDR3aa: CATIARDTQYF; CDR3nt: TGTGCCACCATCGCGCGGGATACGCAGTATTTT
j_gene: TRBJ1-2; v_gene: TRBV6-6; abundance: once; d_gene: .; CDR3aa: CASSPRGVGYGYTF; CDR3nt: TGTGCCAGCAGCCCCCGGGGGGTGGGCTATGGCTACACCTTC
j_gene: TRBJ2-5; v_gene: TRBV11-2; abundance: .; d_gene: .; CDR3aa: CASSLELGQKETQYF; CDR3nt: TGTGCCAGCAGCTTAGAATTAGGACAGAAAGAGACCCAGTACTTC
j_gene: TRBJ2-7; v_gene: TRBV5-1; abundance: .; d_gene: TRBD1; CDR3aa: CASSLVVTGEINEQYF; CDR3nt: TGCGCCAGCAGCTTGGTTGTGACAGGGGAGATCAACGAGCAGTACTTC
j_gene: TRBJ1-6; v_gene: TRBV20-1; abundance: .; d_gene: .; CDR3aa: CSASPHSSYNSPLHF; CDR3nt: TGCAGTGCTAGTCCACACAGCTCCTATAATTCACCCCTCCACTTT
j_gene: TRBJ2-1; v_gene: TRBV10-3; abundance: .; d_gene: TRBD2; CDR3aa: CAISEPPGTTEQFF; CDR3nt: TGTGCCATCAGTGAGCCGCCCGGGACTACTGAGCAGTTCTTC
j_gene: TRBJ2-3; v_gene: TRBV6-6; abundance: .; d_gene: .; CDR3aa: CASSYSETDTQYF; CDR3nt: TGTGCCAGCAGTTACTCTGAGACAGATACGCAGTATTTT
j_gene: TRBJ1-2; v_gene: TRBV6-5; abundance: .; d_gene: TRBD1; CDR3aa: CASSNRGRGYTF; CDR3nt: TGTGCCAGCAGTAACAGGGGGAGAGGCTACACCTTC
j_gene: TRBJ1-3; v_gene: TRBV3-1/TRBV3-2; abundance: few; d_gene: .; CDR3aa: CASSRSRGSGNTIYF; CDR3nt: TGTGCCAGCAGCCGAAGTCGGGGCTCTGGAAACACCATATATTTT
j_gene: TRBJ1-1; v_gene: TRBV24-1; abundance: .; d_gene: .; CDR3aa: CATSDSQGYAEAFF; CDR3nt: TGTGCCACCAGTGATTCACAGGGCTACGCTGAAGCTTTCTTT
j_gene: TRBJ1-1; v_gene: TRBV7-9; abundance: .; d_gene: .; CDR3aa: CASSTFRDTEAFF; CDR3nt: TGTGCCAGCAGCACCTTTCGAGACACTGAAGCTTTCTTT
j_gene: TRBJ2-3; v_gene: TRBV2; abundance: .; d_gene: TRBD2; CDR3aa: CASSGSGVADTQYF; CDR3nt: TGTGCCAGCAGCGGTAGCGGGGTGGCAGATACGCAGTATTTT
j_gene: TRBJ2-5; v_gene: TRBV3-1/TRBV3-2; abundance: .; d_gene: TRBD1; CDR3aa: CASSQGWQGAAQYF; CDR3nt: TGTGCCAGCAGCCAGGGGTGGCAGGGGGCAGCCCAGTACTTC
j_gene: TRBJ2-5; v_gene: TRBV7-2; abundance: .; d_gene: .; CDR3aa: CASSPDGPPGWETQYF; CDR3nt: TGTGCCAGCAGCCCGGACGGACCTCCGGGGTGGGAGACCCAGTACTTC
j_gene: TRBJ2-1; v_gene: TRBV2; abundance: once; d_gene: TRBD2; CDR3aa: CASRPNPGLVPYNEQFF; CDR3nt: TGTGCCAGCAGACCAAATCCGGGACTAGTTCCCTACAATGAGCAGTTCTTC
j_gene: TRBJ1-6; v_gene: TRBV30; abundance: .; d_gene: .; CDR3aa: CAWRDSSSYNSPLHF; CDR3nt: TGTGCCTGGAGAGACAGCAGCTCCTATAATTCACCCCTCCACTTT
j_gene: TRBJ2-7; v_gene: TRBV7-7; abundance: .; d_gene: TRBD1; CDR3aa: CASSSVNRGPSYEQYF; CDR3nt: TGTGCTAGCAGCTCAGTGAACAGGGGACCTTCCTACGAGCAGTACTTC
j_gene: TRBJ1-4; v_gene: TRBV5-6; abundance: few; d_gene: .; CDR3aa: CASSLFGIEGEKLFF; CDR3nt: TGTGCCAGCAGCTTGTTCGGGATTGAAGGTGAAAAACTGTTTTTT
j_gene: TRBJ2-5; v_gene: TRBV20-1; abundance: .; d_gene: .; CDR3aa: CSASSQETQYF; CDR3nt: TGCAGTGCTAGTAGTCAGGAGACCCAGTACTTC
j_gene: TRBJ1-1; v_gene: TRBV27; abundance: .; d_gene: .; CDR3aa: CASSSQGAEAFF; CDR3nt: TGTGCCAGCAGTTCACAGGGTGCTGAAGCTTTCTTT
j_gene: TRBJ1-1; v_gene: TRBV12-3/TRBV12-4; abundance: .; d_gene: .; CDR3aa: CASSLNRNTEAFF; CDR3nt: TGTGCCAGCAGTTTAAACAGGAACACTGAAGCTTTCTTT
j_gene: TRBJ1-1; v_gene: TRBV24-1; abundance: .; d_gene: TRBD1; CDR3aa: CATSDAKTGPGTEAFF; CDR3nt: TGTGCCACCAGTGATGCAAAGACAGGGCCGGGCACTGAAGCTTTCTTT
j_gene: TRBJ2-3; v_gene: TRBV6-6; abundance: .; d_gene: TRBD2; CDR3aa: CASSYGGGITDTQYF; CDR3nt: TGTGCCAGCAGTTACGGGGGGGGAATCACAGATACGCAGTATTTT
j_gene: TRBJ1-6; v_gene: TRBV19; abundance: .; d_gene: .; CDR3aa: CASSRQNNSPLHF; CDR3nt: TGTGCCAGTAGTAGGCAGAATAATTCACCCCTCCACTTT
j_gene: TRBJ2-3; v_gene: TRBV7-2; abundance: .; d_gene: .; CDR3aa: CASSFLPTETDTQYF; CDR3nt: TGTGCCAGCAGCTTTCTTCCGACGGAGACAGATACGCAGTATTTT
j_gene: TRBJ2-1; v_gene: TRBV5-1; abundance: .; d_gene: .; CDR3aa: CASSAQGYNEQFF; CDR3nt: TGCGCCAGCAGCGCACAGGGATACAATGAGCAGTTCTTC
j_gene: TRBJ1-1; v_gene: TRBV7-2; abundance: few; d_gene: TRBD1; CDR3aa: CASSLGAPGQGARTEAFF; CDR3nt: TGTGCCAGCAGCTTAGGTGCCCCGGGACAGGGGGCAAGGACTGAAGCTTTCTTT
j_gene: TRBJ2-2; v_gene: TRBV5-6; abundance: once; d_gene: TRBD1; CDR3aa: CASSGRGRSTGELFF; CDR3nt: TGTGCCAGCAGCGGCAGGGGGCGAAGTACCGGGGAGCTGTTTTTT
j_gene: TRBJ2-5; v_gene: TRBV5-1; abundance: .; d_gene: TRBD1; CDR3aa: CASRTGQGVETQYF; CDR3nt: TGCGCCAGCAGAACTGGGCAGGGGGTTGAGACCCAGTACTTC
j_gene: TRBJ1-4; v_gene: TRBV25-1; abundance: .; d_gene: .; CDR3aa: CASSLGTTTNEKLFF; CDR3nt: TGTGCCAGCAGCTTAGGGACAACAACTAATGAAAAACTGTTTTTT
j_gene: TRBJ2-3; v_gene: TRBV7-3; abundance: .; d_gene: .; CDR3aa: CASSLSPTLGDTQYF; CDR3nt: TGTGCCAGCAGCTTAAGCCCCACCCTCGGAGATACGCAGTATTTT
j_gene: TRBJ2-3; v_gene: TRBV2; abundance: few; d_gene: .; CDR3aa: CASRGALTDTQYF; CDR3nt: TGTGCCAGCAGGGGGGCGCTCACAGATACGCAGTATTTT
j_gene: TRBJ2-3; v_gene: TRBV4-3; abundance: .; d_gene: .; CDR3aa: CASSQDLAGGLGDTQYF; CDR3nt: TGCGCCAGCAGCCAAGATCTCGCCGGAGGGCTCGGGGATACGCAGTATTTT
j_gene: TRBJ2-5; v_gene: TRBV5-3; abundance: .; d_gene: .; CDR3aa: CARSLAQGAQETQYF; CDR3nt: TGTGCCAGAAGCTTGGCTCAGGGCGCCCAAGAGACCCAGTACTTC
j_gene: TRBJ1-3; v_gene: TRBV4-3; abundance: medium-sized; d_gene: .; CDR3aa: CASSLGGGAGNTIYF; CDR3nt: TGCGCCAGCTCCCTCGGGGGGGGAGCTGGAAACACCATATATTTT